The 19 T cell receptor beta chains listed next were all sequenced from one sample in a study of blood T cell repertoires in COVID-19. Repertoires were generated with immunoSEQ multiplex PCR, while TCRdb's copy carries only in-frame clones and drops some. The sample records nearly 400,000 clones, about 90% being singletons. Material: PBMCs or T cells enriched from blood (not recorded which). The receptors shown here come from a woman between 25 and 40 years old who had recovered from COVID-19.

This chain connects TRBV5-1 to TRBJ1-1, with D possibly TRBD1 on 6 matching bases. The CDR3 sequence is 14 residues long. Trimming pared 2 bases from V and 4 bases from J, leaving 12 bases between. Germline V CDR1 and CDR2: SGHRS, YFSETQ. CDR3 region: CASSFPGVGTEAFF. CDR3 in DNA: TGCGCCAGCAGCTTCCCAGGGGTAGGCACTGAAGCTTTCTTT.

This chain joins TRBV7-9 and TRBJ1-1, with 8 bases matching TRBD1. Germline values: CDR1 SEHNR, CDR2 FQNEAQ (reference sequence). With 7 bases clipped from V and 12 bases from J, the junction kept 10 bases outside the gene matches. CDR3 length: 12 residues. The CDR3 sequence: CASTFGQGVTFF. Here the CDR3 DNA reads TGTGCCAGCACCTTCGGACAGGGTGTGACTTTCTTT.

This clone has only a few counts. The genes are TRBV19 and TRBJ1-1; 9 bases align to TRBD1. The CDR3 length is 13 residues. The V gene's germline CDR1 is LNHDA and CDR2 SQIVND (reference sequence). Trimming cost V 6 bases and J 6 bases; bases outside gene matches: 5. This CDR3 reads CASSGTGKAEAFF. The CDR3 DNA is TGTGCCAGTAGCGGGACAGGGAAGGCTGAAGCTTTCTTT.

This chain joins TRBV10-3 and TRBJ1-5; 7 positions agree with TRBD1. The CDR3 length is 16 residues. Germline V gene data show CDR1 as ENHRY and CDR2 as SYGVKD. The V segment lost 3 bases and the J segment 1 base; nucleotides outside the gene matches: 6. The CDR3 sequence: CAISEPPGGSNQPQHF. The CDR3 DNA is TGTGCCATCAGTGAACCCCCAGGGGGAAGCAATCAGCCCCAGCATTTT.

V and J are TRBV24-1 and TRBJ2-7; D is uncertain. Trimming took off 5 bases at V and 0 bases at J, with 7 bases between the two ends. There are 13 residues in the CDR3. In germline, CDR1 is KGHDR, CDR2 SFDVKD. DNA of the CDR3: TGTGCCACCAGTGTCCCGGGCTCCTACGAGCAGTACTTC. Amino acids: CATSVPGSYEQYF.

The chain combines TRBV30 with TRBJ1-2; the match to TRBD1 covers 7 bases. The CDR3 has 13 residues. Germline values: CDR1 GTSNPN, CDR2 SVGIG (reference sequence). With 6 bases clipped from V and 6 bases from J, the junction kept 10 bases outside the gene matches. CDR3 sequence reads: CACTPDGQDGYTF. In DNA form, the CDR3 reads TGTGCCTGTACCCCAGACGGACAGGATGGCTACACCTTC.

This chain connects TRBV5-1 to TRBJ2-7, with D unclear. The CDR3 totals 15 residues. V gave up 0 bases and J gave up 1 base, with 11 bases separating them. Germline lookup yields CDR1 SGHRS and CDR2 YFSETQ. In DNA, the CDR3 is TGCGCCAGCAGCTTGGCCCACTTACCTTCCTACGAGCAGTACTTC. Protein product: CASSLAHLPSYEQYF.

Here the CDR3 reads CASSEDRIPYEQYF. CDR3 in DNA: TGTGCCAGCAGTGAAGACAGAATTCCTTACGAGCAGTACTTC. The chain has TRBV25-1 and TRBJ2-7, with D possibly matching TRBD1 (5 bases). Per germline, CDR1 MGHDK and CDR2 SYGVNS. Deletions cut 2 bases from V and 4 bases from J, with 12 bases between. The CDR3 runs 14 residues.

The CDR3 sequence is CAISEDRGNNEQFF. The CDR3 bases are TGTGCCATCAGTGAGGACAGGGGCAACAATGAGCAGTTCTTC. The rearrangement joins TRBV10-3 to TRBJ2-1, with 8 nucleotides matching TRBD1. Germline CDR1 and CDR2: ENHRY and SYGVKD. Unmatched junction bases numbered 2, after V lost 2 bases and J lost 5 bases. There are 14 residues in the CDR3.

The chain is built from TRBV9 and TRBJ1-6, with no clear D. The CDR3 has 14 amino acids. The germline gives CDR1 SGDLS, CDR2 YYNGEE. The germline V and J ends were trimmed by 0 bases and 1 base, with 2 bases remaining between them. The CDR3 protein is CASSVASYNSPLHF. DNA of the CDR3: TGTGCCAGCAGCGTAGCTTCCTATAATTCACCCCTCCACTTT.

The V gene is TRBV9, the J gene TRBJ2-7; 8 nucleotides align to TRBD1. V was pared by 6 bases and J by 4 bases, with 9 bases of the junction left unmatched. CDR3 length: 14 amino acids. CDR1 is SGDLS and CDR2 is YYNGEE in the germline V gene. CDR3 sequence: CASTPGQEGYEQYF. CDR3 nucleotide sequence: TGTGCCAGCACACCGGGACAGGAGGGGTACGAGCAGTACTTC. The variable domain in full, with the rest retrieved from reference TRBV9 and TRBJ2-7, is DSGVTQTPKHLITATGQRVTLRCSPRSGDLSVYWYQQSLDQGLQFLIQYYNGEERAKGNILERFSAQQFPDLHSELNLSSLELGDSALYFCASTPGQEGYEQYFGPGTRLTVT.

This clone was seen once. J is TRBJ2-3 and V is TRBV5-1; D ambiguous. CDR1 is SGHRS, CDR2 YFSETQ, per germline. Trimming removed 1 base from V and 4 bases from J, with 16 bases in between. This CDR3 contains 16 residues. CDR3 DNA sequence: TGCGCCAGCAGCTTGTCTGGGCCCTATTCCCCAGATACGCAGTATTTT. Translated, it gives CASSLSGPYSPDTQYF. The whole variable domain, filled in from reference TRBV5-1 and TRBJ2-3, reads KAGVTQTPRYLIKTRGQQVTLSCSPISGHRSVSWYQQTPGQGLQFLFEYFSETQRNKGNFPGRFSGRQFSNSRSEMNVSTLELGDSALYLCASSLSGPYSPDTQYFGPGTRLTVL.

CDR3 amino acids: CAWSRQLGSPLHF. Here the CDR3 DNA reads TGTGCCTGGAGTCGACAGCTCGGTTCACCCCTCCACTTT. The chain combines TRBV30 with TRBJ1-6, with D possibly being TRBD1 (5 bases). This CDR3 spans 13 amino acids. Trimming left V 2 bases short and J 9 bases short, with 11 bases between. Germline CDR1 is GTSNPN and CDR2 is SVGIG (reference sequence).

The CDR3 bases are TGTGCCAGCCAGCGGGATGGCACAGATACGCAGTATTTT. It yields the protein CASQRDGTDTQYF. The chain uses TRBV9 and TRBJ2-3, with 7 bases matching TRBD2. The CDR3 is 13 residues long. Germline CDR1 and CDR2: SGDLS and YYNGEE. The J segment lost 1 base and the V segment lost 7 bases, leaving 3 bases of the junction unmatched.

The chain joins TRBV1 to TRBJ2-1; no check of the table's D call, TRBD2, against the DNA was made. TRBV1 counts as a pseudogene. The length of the CDR3 is 18 residues. In DNA form, the CDR3 reads TGCACCAGCAGCCAAGACTTCCTGACTAGCGGGAGGGCCGGTGAGCAGTTCTTC. This sequence encodes CTSSQDFLTSGRAGEQFF.

The count of this clone is one. V is TRBV6-5 and J is TRBJ2-1; 7 nucleotides line up with TRBD1. In germline, CDR1 is MNHEY, CDR2 SVGAGI. The V and J ends lost 6 bases and 9 bases, in that order; junction bases with no gene match: 8. This CDR3 has 13 residues. In nucleotides, the CDR3 is TGTGCCAGCAGGAGACAGGGTACGGGTGAGCAGTTCTTC. This translates into CASRRQGTGEQFF.

In this sample, this clone turned up once. The chain employs TRBV2 and TRBJ2-3, with 9 bases fitting TRBD2. The germline V gene has CDR1 SNHLY and CDR2 FYNNEI. CDR3 size: 16 residues. J gave up 2 bases and V 6 bases, and 9 bases lay outside the gene matches. The CDR3 DNA follows: TGTGCCAGCAGGGCGGGAGGGCTTACGGCCACAGATACGCAGTATTTT. Its translation is CASRAGGLTATDTQYF. Using reference TRBV2 and TRBJ2-3 for the parts outside the CDR3, the full variable domain is EPEVTQTPSHQVTQMGQEVILRCVPISNHLYFYWYRQILGQKVEFLVSFYNNEISEKSEIFDDQFSVERPDGSNFTLKIRSTKLEDSAMYFCASRAGGLTATDTQYFGPGTRLTVL.

V is TRBV27 and J is TRBJ2-2; possibly TRBD2 for D (5 bases). Germline-derived CDR1 and CDR2 are MNHEY and SMNVEV (reference sequence). CDR3 length: 14 residues. Trimming took 2 bases from V and 4 from J, leaving 8 bases between them. Here the CDR3 DNA reads TGTGCCAGCAGTTTAGGCGGGCTCACCGGGGAGCTGTTTTTT. It specifies CASSLGGLTGELFF.

The CDR3 is CASSLRDLNTEAFF. The CDR3 DNA follows: TGCGCCAGCAGCTTACGGGATCTGAACACTGAAGCTTTCTTT. The chain has TRBV5-1 and TRBJ1-1, with unresolved D. CDR1 and CDR2 from the germline V gene are SGHRS and YFSETQ. This CDR3 contains 14 residues. V was pared by 2 bases and J by 0 bases, with 8 bases between.